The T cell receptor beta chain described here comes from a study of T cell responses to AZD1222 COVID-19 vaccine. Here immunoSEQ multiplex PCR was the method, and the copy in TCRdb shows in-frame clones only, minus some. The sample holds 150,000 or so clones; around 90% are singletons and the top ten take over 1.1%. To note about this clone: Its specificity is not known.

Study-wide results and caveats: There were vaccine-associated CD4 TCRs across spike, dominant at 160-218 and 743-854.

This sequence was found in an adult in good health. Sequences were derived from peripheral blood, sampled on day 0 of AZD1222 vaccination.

CDR3 amino acids: CASSYPGAGTEAFF. CDR3 DNA: TGTGCCAGCAGTTACCCCGGGGCGGGCACTGAAGCTTTCTTT. The gene calls are TRBV6-5 and TRBJ1-1, with a tentative D call TRBD1 (5 bases). The CDR3 covers 14 residues. Looked up from germline, CDR1 is MNHEY and CDR2 is SVGAGI. Trimming cost V 2 bases and J 4 bases, with 11 bases left between them.